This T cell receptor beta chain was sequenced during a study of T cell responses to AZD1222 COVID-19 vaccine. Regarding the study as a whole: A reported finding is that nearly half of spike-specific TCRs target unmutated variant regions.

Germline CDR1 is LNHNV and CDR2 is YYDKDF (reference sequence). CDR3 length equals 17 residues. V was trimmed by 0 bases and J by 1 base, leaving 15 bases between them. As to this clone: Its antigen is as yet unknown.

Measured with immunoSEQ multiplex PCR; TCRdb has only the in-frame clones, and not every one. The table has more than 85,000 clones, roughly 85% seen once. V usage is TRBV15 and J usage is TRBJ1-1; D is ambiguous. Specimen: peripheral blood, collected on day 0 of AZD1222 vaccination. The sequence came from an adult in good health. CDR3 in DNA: TGTGCCACCAGCAGAGATATCCCCGCATCCGGGAACACTGAAGCTTTCTTT. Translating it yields CATSRDIPASGNTEAFF.